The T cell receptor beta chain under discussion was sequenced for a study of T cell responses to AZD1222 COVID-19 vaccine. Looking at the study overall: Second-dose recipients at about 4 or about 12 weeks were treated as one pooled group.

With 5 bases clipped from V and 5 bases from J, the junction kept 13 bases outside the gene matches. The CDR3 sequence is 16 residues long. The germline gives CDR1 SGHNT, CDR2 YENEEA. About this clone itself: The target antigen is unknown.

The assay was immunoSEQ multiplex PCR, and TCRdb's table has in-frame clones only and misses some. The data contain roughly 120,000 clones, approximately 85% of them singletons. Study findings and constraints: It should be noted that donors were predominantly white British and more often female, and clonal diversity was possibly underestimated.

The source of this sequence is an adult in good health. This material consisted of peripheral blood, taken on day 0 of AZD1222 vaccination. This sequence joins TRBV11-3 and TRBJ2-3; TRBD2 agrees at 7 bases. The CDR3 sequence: CASSPVGGGPVDTQYF. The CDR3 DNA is TGTGCCAGCAGCCCCGTTGGGGGAGGGCCGGTAGATACGCAGTATTTT.